This T cell receptor (beta chain) was found in a study of T cell clonotyping in hematopoietic cell transplantation. Germline lookup yields CDR1 MDHEN and CDR2 SYDVKM. V shed 5 bases and J 5 bases; nucleotides not matched to a gene: 7. The CDR3 has 15 residues. Assay: immunoSEQ multiplex PCR; the TCRdb copy retains only in-frame clones and omits some. The table has around 45,000 clones, about four fifths seen once. The sample's time point: recipient sample about 28 days before transplant, after cytoreduction. This sequence joins TRBV28 and TRBJ1-4; 8 nucleotides match TRBD1. Sequences were derived from peripheral blood mononuclear cells, sampled before stem cell transplant. The receptor was derived from a man in his fifties or sixties with myelodysplastic syndrome. Some clones in this sample may be carry-over from other donors' samples. For the CDR3, the DNA is TGTGCCAGCAGTCACCAGGGGGCCCGAAATGAAAAACTGTTTTTT. As protein: CASSHQGARNEKLFF. The full variable domain, rest sourced from reference TRBV28 and TRBJ1-4, is DVKVTQSSRYLVKRTGEKVFLECVQDMDHENMFWYRQDPGLGLRLIYFSYDVKMKEKGDIPEGYSVSREKKERFSLILESASTNQTSMYLCASSHQGARNEKLFFGSGTQLSVL.